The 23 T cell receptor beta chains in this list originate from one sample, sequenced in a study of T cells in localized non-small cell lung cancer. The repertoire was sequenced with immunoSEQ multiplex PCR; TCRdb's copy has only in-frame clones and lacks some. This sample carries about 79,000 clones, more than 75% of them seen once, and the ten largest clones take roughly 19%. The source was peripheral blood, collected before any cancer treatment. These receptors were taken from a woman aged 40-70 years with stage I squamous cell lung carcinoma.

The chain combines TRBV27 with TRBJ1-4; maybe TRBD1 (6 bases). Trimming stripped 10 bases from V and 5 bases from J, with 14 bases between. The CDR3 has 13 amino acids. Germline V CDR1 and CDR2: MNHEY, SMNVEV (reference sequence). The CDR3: CATRQAENEKLFF. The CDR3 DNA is TGTGCCACCCGACAGGCCGAAAATGAAAAACTGTTTTTT.

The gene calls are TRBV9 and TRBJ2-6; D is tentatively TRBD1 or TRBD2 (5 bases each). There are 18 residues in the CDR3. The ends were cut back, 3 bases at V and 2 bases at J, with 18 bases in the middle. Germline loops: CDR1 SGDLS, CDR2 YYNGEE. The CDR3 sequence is CASSGRGREYPGANVLTF. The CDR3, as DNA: TGTGCCAGCAGCGGCCGTGGCAGGGAGTACCCTGGGGCCAACGTCCTGACTTTC.

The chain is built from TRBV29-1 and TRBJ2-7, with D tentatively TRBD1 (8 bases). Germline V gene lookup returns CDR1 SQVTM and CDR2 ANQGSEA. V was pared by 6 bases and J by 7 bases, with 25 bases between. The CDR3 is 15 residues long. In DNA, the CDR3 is TGCAGCGTGCTTGGGACAGGAAGGGGACTACATGAGCAGTACTTC. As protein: CSVLGTGRGLHEQYF.

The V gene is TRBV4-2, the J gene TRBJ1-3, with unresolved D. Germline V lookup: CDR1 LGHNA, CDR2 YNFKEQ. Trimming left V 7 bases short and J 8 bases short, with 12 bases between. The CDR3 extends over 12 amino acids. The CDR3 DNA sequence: TGTGCCAGCATTGGTTTAGAGGACACCATATATTTT. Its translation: CASIGLEDTIYF.

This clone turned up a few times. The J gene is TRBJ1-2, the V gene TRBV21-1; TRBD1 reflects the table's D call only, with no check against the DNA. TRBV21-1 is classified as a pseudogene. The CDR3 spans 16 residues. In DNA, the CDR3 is TGTGCCAGCAGCTGGTCCGGAACAGGGGCGAACTATGGCTACACCTTC. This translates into CASSWSGTGANYGYTF.

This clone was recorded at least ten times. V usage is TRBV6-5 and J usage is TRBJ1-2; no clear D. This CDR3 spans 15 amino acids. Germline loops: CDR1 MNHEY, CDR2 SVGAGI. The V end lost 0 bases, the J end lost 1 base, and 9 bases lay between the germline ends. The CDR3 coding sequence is TGTGCCAGCAGTTACTCGATTAAGGGTAACTATGGCTACACCTTC. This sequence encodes CASSYSIKGNYGYTF.

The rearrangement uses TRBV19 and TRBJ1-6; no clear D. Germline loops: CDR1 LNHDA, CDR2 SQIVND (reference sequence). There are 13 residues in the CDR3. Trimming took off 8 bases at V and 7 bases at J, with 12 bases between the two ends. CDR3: CASGAPGNSPLHF. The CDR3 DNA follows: TGTGCCAGTGGTGCCCCAGGCAATTCACCCCTCCACTTT.

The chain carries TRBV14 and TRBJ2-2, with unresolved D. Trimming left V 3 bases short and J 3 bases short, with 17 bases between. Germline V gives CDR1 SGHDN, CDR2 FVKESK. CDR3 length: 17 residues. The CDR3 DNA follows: TGTGCCAGCAGCCACTCAATCCACCTTGGGGACACCGGGGAGCTGTTTTTT. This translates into CASSHSIHLGDTGELFF.

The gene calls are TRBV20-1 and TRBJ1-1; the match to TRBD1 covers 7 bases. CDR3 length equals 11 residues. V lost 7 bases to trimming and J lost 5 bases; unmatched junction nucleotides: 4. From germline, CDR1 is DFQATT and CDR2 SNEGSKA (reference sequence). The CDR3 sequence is CSGQGQTEAFF. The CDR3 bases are TGCAGTGGACAGGGTCAGACTGAAGCTTTCTTT.

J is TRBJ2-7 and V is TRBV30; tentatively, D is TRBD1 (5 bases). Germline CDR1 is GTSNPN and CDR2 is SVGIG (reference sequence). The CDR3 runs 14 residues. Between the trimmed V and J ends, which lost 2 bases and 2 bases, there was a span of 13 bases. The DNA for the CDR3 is TGTGCCTGGAGTCCGCAGGGCGTCACCTACGAGCAGTACTTC. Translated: CAWSPQGVTYEQYF.

The CDR3 region has the DNA TGTGCCAGCAGCCGGTTTGGAACCTACGAGCAGTACTTC. This gives the protein CASSRFGTYEQYF. This chain uses TRBV14 with TRBJ2-7, with D uncertain. The CDR3 is made up of 13 amino acids. V was pared by 4 bases and J by 2 bases, with 9 bases between. Per germline, CDR1 SGHDN and CDR2 FVKESK.

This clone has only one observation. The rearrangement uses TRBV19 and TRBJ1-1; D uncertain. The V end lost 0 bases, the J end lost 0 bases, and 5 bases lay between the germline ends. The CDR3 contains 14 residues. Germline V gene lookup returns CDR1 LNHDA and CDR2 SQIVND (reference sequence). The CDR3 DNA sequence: TGTGCCAGTAGTATAGATCGGATGAACACTGAAGCTTTCTTT. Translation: CASSIDRMNTEAFF.

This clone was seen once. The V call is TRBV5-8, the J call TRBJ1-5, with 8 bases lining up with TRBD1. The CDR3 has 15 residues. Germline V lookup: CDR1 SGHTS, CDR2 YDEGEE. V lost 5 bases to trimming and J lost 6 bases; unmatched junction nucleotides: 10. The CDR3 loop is CASRGGQGSVQPQHF. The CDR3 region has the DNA TGTGCCAGCAGGGGAGGACAGGGCTCGGTTCAGCCCCAGCATTTT.

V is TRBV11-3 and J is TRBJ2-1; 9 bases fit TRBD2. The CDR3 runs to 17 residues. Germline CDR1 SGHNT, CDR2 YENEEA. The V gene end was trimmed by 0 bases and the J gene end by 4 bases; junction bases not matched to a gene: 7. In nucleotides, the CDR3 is TGTGCCAGCAGCTTAGATACCTTCAGCGGGGGGTACAATGAGCAGTTCTTC. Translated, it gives CASSLDTFSGGYNEQFF.

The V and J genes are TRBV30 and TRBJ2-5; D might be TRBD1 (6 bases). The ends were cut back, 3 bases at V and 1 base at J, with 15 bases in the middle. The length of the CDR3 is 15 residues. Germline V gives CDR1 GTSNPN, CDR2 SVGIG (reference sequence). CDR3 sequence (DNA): TGTGCCTGGAGCCACACACAGGGCCTCCAAGAGACCCAGTACTTC. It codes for CAWSHTQGLQETQYF.

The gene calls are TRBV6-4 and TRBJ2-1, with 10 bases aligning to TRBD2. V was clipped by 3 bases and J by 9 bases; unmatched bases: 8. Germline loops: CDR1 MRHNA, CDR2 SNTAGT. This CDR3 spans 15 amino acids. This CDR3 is CASSESGGVPGEQFF. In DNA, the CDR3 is TGTGCCAGCAGTGAGAGCGGGGGGGTCCCCGGTGAGCAGTTCTTC.

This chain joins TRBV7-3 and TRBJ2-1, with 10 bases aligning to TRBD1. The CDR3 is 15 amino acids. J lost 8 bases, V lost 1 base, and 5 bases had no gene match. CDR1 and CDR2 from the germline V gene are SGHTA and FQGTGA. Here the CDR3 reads CASSLRGTGVDEQFF. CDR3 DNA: TGTGCCAGCAGCTTAAGAGGGACAGGGGTGGATGAGCAGTTCTTC.

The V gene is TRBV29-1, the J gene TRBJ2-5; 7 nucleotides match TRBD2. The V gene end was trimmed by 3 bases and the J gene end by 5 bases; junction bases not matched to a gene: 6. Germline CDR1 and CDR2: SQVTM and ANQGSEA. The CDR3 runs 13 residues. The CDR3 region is CSVDVGGLETQYF. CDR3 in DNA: TGCAGCGTTGACGTCGGGGGGTTGGAGACCCAGTACTTC.

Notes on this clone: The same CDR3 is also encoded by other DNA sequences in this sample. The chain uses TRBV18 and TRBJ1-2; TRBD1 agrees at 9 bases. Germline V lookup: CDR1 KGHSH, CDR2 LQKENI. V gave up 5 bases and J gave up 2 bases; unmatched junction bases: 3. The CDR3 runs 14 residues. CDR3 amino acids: CASSGDRANYGYTF. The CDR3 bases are TGTGCCAGCTCAGGGGACAGGGCCAACTATGGCTACACCTTC.

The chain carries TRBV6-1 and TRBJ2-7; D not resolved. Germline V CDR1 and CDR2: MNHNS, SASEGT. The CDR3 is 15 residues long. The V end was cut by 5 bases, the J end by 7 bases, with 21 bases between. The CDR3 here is CASSTNPTVSGEQYF. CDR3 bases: TGTGCCAGCAGTACTAACCCGACGGTTTCTGGGGAGCAGTACTTC.

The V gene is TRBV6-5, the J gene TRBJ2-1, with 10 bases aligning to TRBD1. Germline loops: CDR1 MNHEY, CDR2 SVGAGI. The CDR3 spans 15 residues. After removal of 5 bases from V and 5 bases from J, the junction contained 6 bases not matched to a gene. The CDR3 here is CASSRRDRGDNEQFF. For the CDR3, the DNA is TGTGCCAGCAGTCGCCGGGACAGGGGTGACAATGAGCAGTTCTTC.

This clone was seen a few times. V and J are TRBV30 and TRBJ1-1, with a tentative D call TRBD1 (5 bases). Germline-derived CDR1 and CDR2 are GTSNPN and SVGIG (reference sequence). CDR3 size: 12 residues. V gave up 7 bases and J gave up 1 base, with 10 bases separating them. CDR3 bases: TGTGCCTACTCGGGGGGGAACACTGAAGCTTTCTTT. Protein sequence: CAYSGGNTEAFF.

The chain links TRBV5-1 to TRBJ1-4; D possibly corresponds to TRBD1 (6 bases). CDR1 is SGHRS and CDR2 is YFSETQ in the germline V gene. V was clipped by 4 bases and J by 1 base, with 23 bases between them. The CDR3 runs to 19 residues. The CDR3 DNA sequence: TGCGCCAGCAGCCCGTCGGGGGCAGGGAGGATGGGAACTAATGAAAAACTGTTTTTT. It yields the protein CASSPSGAGRMGTNEKLFF. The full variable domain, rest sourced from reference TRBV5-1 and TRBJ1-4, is KAGVTQTPRYLIKTRGQQVTLSCSPISGHRSVSWYQQTPGQGLQFLFEYFSETQRNKGNFPGRFSGRQFSNSRSEMNVSTLELGDSALYLCASSPSGAGRMGTNEKLFFGSGTQLSVL.